This TCR beta chain was captured in a study of CXCR3-negative and CXCR3-positive naive CD8 T cells. Study at large: Summed over all libraries, TRB reads came to roughly 140 million, with about 1.5 +/- 0.3 million per library.

It was by 5' RACE with UMI labels that the TRB cDNA libraries were prepared. Reprocessing the 5' RACE reads, TCRdb reports a single entry for every CDR3 protein and omits DNA. The ten most abundant clones cover roughly 14% of a sample with approximately 40,000 distinct CDR3 sequences. The TCR comes from a human donor in good health. Some clones in this sample may be carry-over from other donors' samples. The sequencing input was memory CD8+ T cells from blood.

The CDR3 loop is CASSAITGGPEAFF. This sequence joins TRBV9 and TRBJ1-1; the D gene TCRdb calls, TRBD1, cannot be checked with no DNA. CDR1 SGDLS and CDR2 YYNGEE come from the germline V gene. The CDR3 is 14 residues long.